These 8 T cell receptor beta chains came from one sample sequenced in a study of graft-versus-host responses after intestinal transplantation. Generated by immunoSEQ multiplex PCR, the TCRdb table keeps only in-frame clones and is missing some. The table lists 85,000 to 100,000 clones, about 90% of them singletons. Their cognate antigens are unknown. Sequencing was performed on unstimulated CD8+ T cells sorted from spleen or lymph node cells, taken before transplant. These receptors came from a human donor who was the organ donor for an intestinal transplant.

The gene calls are TRBV30 and TRBJ2-1; 11 bases map to TRBD2. After removal of 2 bases from V and 2 bases from J, the junction contained 11 bases not matched to a gene. The CDR3 spans 18 residues. Germline V gene sequence: CDR1 GTSNPN, CDR2 SVGIG (reference sequence). This chain's CDR3 is CAWSTTSGRYRTYNEQFF. DNA for the CDR3: TGTGCCTGGAGTACAACTAGCGGGAGATACCGAACCTACAATGAGCAGTTCTTC.

The chain uses TRBV5-3 and TRBJ2-3; 7 nucleotides line up with TRBD2. TRBV5-3 is recorded as an ORF, its role being uncertain. This CDR3 is built from 19 residues. Trimming took 2 bases from V and 2 from J; bases not matched to a gene: 17. CDR3 sequence reads: CARSFPQREKALPTDTQYF. The CDR3 bases are TGTGCCAGAAGCTTTCCACAGCGGGAAAAGGCCCTACCCACAGATACGCAGTATTTT.

V is TRBV6-1 and J is TRBJ1-5, with 7 bases fitting TRBD1. Germline-derived CDR1 and CDR2 are MNHNS and SASEGT. The CDR3 covers 17 residues. V lost 1 base to trimming and J lost 4 bases; unmatched junction nucleotides: 10. The CDR3 reads CASSEEDRPLINQPQHF. The CDR3 DNA sequence: TGTGCCAGCAGTGAAGAGGACAGGCCGTTAATTAATCAGCCCCAGCATTTT.

The sample holds one count of this clone. J is TRBJ2-1 and V is TRBV21-1; TRBD2, the table's D call, lacks a check against the DNA. TRBV21-1 constitutes a pseudogene. CDR3 length: 16 residues. The CDR3 is CASSKSGAGGYNEQFF. Here the CDR3 DNA reads TGTGCCAGCAGCAAATCGGGTGCGGGAGGATACAATGAGCAGTTCTTC.

In DNA form, the CDR3 reads TGTGCCAGTACCCCCCTCGGAGGGGACACTGAAGCTTTCTTT. Its protein product is CASTPLGGDTEAFF. The V gene is TRBV19, the J gene TRBJ1-1; tentative D call: TRBD1 (5 bases). CDR3 size: 14 residues. CDR1 and CDR2 (germline): LNHDA, SQIVND (reference sequence). V was trimmed by 7 bases and J by 3 bases, leaving 15 bases between them. The full variable domain, with the rest looked up from reference TRBV19 and TRBJ1-1, is DGGITQSPKYLFRKEGQNVTLSCEQNLNHDAMYWYRQDPGQGLRLIYYSQIVNDFQKGDIAEGYSVSREKKESFPLTVTSAQKNPTAFYLCASTPLGGDTEAFFGQGTRLTVV.

The chain couples TRBV5-4 to TRBJ2-5, with D perhaps TRBD1 (6 bases). Matching the DNA end better, TRBJ2-7 makes the J call doubtful. Germline values: CDR1 SGHNT, CDR2 YYREEE (reference sequence). This CDR3 is built from 14 residues. The CDR3 spells CASSSTEGAYEQYF. The CDR3 bases are TGTGCCAGCAGCTCAACCGAGGGGGCCTACGAGCAGTACTTC.

This rearrangement joins TRBV9 to TRBJ2-7, with 10 nucleotides matching TRBD1. V was pared by 3 bases and J by 3 bases, with 3 bases of the junction left unmatched. The CDR3 runs 14 residues. Per the germline V gene, CDR1 is SGDLS and CDR2 is YYNGEE. DNA of the CDR3: TGTGCCAGCAGCGGAGGACAGGGGGTCTACGAGCAGTACTTC. Encoded protein: CASSGGQGVYEQYF.

The chain links TRBV10-1 to TRBJ2-2; D may be TRBD2 (5 bases). Looked up from germline, CDR1 is WNHNN and CDR2 is SYGVQD (reference sequence). The CDR3 is made up of 14 amino acids. The V and J ends lost 6 bases and 0 bases respectively, with 8 bases between them. The CDR3 sequence: CASRLGANTGELFF. CDR3 sequence (DNA): TGCGCCAGCAGACTAGGCGCGAACACCGGGGAGCTGTTTTTT.